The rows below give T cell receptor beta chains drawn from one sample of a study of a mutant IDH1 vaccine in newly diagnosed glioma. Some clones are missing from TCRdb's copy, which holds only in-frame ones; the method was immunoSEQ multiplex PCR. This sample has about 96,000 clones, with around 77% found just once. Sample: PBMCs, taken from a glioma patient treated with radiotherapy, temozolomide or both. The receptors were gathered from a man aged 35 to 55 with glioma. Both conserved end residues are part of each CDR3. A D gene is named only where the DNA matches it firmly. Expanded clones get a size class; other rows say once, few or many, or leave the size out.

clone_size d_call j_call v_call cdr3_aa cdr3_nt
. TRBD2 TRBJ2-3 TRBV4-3 CASSSRLAGGPDTQYF TGCGCCAGCAGCTCCAGACTAGCGGGAGGTCCAGATACGCAGTATTTT
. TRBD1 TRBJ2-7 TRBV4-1 CASSQDPRTGLHEQYF TGCGCCAGCAGCCAAGATCCCCGGACAGGGCTCCACGAGCAGTACTTC
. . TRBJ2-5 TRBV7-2 CASSLGAGQETQYF TGTGCCAGCAGCTTAGGCGCGGGACAAGAGACCCAGTACTTC
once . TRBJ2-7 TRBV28 CAISGRYEQYF TGTGCCATCTCGGGCCGCTACGAGCAGTACTTC
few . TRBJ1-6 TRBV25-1 CASSEWGRVDSPLHF TGTGCCAGCAGTGAATGGGGCAGGGTGGATTCACCCCTCCACTTT
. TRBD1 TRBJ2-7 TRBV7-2 CASSEGSGGAAEQYF TGTGCCAGCAGCGAGGGGTCAGGGGGCGCGGCCGAGCAGTACTTC
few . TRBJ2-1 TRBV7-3 CASSDSRGEQFF TGTGCCAGCAGCGATAGTAGGGGGGAGCAGTTCTTC
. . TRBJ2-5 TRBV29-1 CSVVRGGETQYF TGCAGCGTCGTGAGGGGCGGTGAGACCCAGTACTTC
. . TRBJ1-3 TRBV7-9 CASSLGSPSSGNTIYF TGTGCCAGCAGCTTAGGGAGCCCGAGCTCTGGAAACACCATATATTTT
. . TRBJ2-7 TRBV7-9 CASSSSARSSYEQYF TGTGCCAGCAGCTCTAGTGCGAGAAGTTCCTACGAGCAGTACTTC
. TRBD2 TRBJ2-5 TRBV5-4 CASSLRGGTSPTPGETQYF TGTGCCAGCAGCTTGAGGGGTGGGACTAGCCCTACGCCTGGGGAGACCCAGTACTTC
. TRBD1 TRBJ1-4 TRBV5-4 CASSFSGTGGPWEKLFF TGTGCCAGCAGCTTCTCCGGGACAGGGGGCCCCTGGGAAAAACTGTTTTTT
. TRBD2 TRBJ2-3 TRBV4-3 CASSLRTSGSDTQYF TGCGCCAGCAGCCTTCGTACTAGCGGGAGCGATACGCAGTATTTT
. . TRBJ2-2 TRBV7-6 CASSLIDSTGELFF TGTGCCAGCAGCCTTATCGACAGTACCGGGGAGCTGTTTTTT
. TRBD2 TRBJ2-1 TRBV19 CATGTSEYNEQFF TGTGCCACCGGGACTAGTGAGTACAATGAGCAGTTCTTC
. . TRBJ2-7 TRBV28 CASSPPTVTQYF TGTGCCAGCAGTCCGCCGACAGTTACGCAGTACTTC
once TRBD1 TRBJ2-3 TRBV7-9 CASSFLGQGVSDTQYF TGTGCCAGCAGCTTCCTAGGCCAGGGGGTATCAGATACGCAGTATTTT
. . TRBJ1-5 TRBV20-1 CSADQPQHF TGCAGCGCGGATCAGCCCCAGCATTTT
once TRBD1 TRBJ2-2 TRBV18 CASSPETGGFGELFF TGTGCCAGCTCACCAGAAACAGGGGGCTTCGGGGAGCTGTTTTTT
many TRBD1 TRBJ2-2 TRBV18 CASSLDRGRTGELFF TGTGCCAGCTCTCTCGACAGGGGGCGAACCGGGGAGCTGTTTTTT
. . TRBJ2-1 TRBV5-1 CASSLGVDYNEQFF TGCGCCAGCAGCTTGGGGGTAGACTACAATGAGCAGTTCTTC
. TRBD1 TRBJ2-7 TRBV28 CASSRDRGLDEQYF TGTGCCAGCAGCCGGGACAGGGGGCTGGACGAGCAGTACTTC
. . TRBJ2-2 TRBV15 CATSRDRGTAGELFF TGTGCCACCAGCAGAGACAGGGGAACGGCCGGGGAGCTGTTTTTT
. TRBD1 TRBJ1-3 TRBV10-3 CANPRDRQNTIYF TGTGCCAACCCCCGGGACAGACAAAACACCATATATTTT
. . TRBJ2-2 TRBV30 CAWSSLHPSGELFF TGTGCCTGGAGTTCCCTACACCCTTCGGGGGAGCTGTTTTTT
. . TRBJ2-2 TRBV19 CASSMGGTGELFF TGTGCCAGTAGTATGGGGGGAACCGGGGAGCTGTTTTTT
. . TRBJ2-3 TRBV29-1 CSGRGGYTDTQYF TGCAGCGGAAGAGGGGGGTACACAGATACGCAGTATTTT
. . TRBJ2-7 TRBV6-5 CASSEGIGAYEQYF TGTGCCAGCAGTGAGGGCATAGGAGCCTACGAGCAGTACTTC
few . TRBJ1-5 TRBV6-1 CASSGRYSNQPQHF TGTGCCAGCAGTGGAAGATATAGCAATCAGCCCCAGCATTTT
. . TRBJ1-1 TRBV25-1 CASSESRDTEAFF TGTGCCAGCAGTGAATCTAGGGACACTGAAGCTTTCTTT
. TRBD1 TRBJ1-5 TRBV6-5 CASSPTGGGQPQHF TGTGCCAGCAGTCCCACAGGGGGTGGTCAGCCCCAGCATTTT
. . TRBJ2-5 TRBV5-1 CASSLAGLETQYF TGCGCCAGCAGCTTGGCAGGGTTAGAGACCCAGTACTTC
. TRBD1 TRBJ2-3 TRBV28 CASSTKQGWGTDTQYF TGTGCCAGCAGTACCAAACAGGGGTGGGGCACAGATACGCAGTATTTT
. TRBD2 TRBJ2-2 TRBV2 CASFSGGASGELFF TGTGCCAGCTTTAGCGGGGGGGCCTCTGGGGAGCTGTTTTTT
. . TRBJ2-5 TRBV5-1 CASSLAAGLETQYF TGCGCCAGCAGCTTGGCCGCAGGGCTGGAGACCCAGTACTTC
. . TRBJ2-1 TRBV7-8 CASSLAGLIYNEQFF TGTGCCAGCAGCTTAGCTGGACTAATCTACAATGAGCAGTTCTTC
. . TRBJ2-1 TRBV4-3 CASSQVSITVNYNEQFF TGCGCCAGCAGCCAAGTATCTATAACGGTTAACTACAATGAGCAGTTCTTC
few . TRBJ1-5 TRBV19 CASSTPTGRNQPQHF TGTGCCAGTAGTACCCCGACGGGGCGCAATCAGCCCCAGCATTTT